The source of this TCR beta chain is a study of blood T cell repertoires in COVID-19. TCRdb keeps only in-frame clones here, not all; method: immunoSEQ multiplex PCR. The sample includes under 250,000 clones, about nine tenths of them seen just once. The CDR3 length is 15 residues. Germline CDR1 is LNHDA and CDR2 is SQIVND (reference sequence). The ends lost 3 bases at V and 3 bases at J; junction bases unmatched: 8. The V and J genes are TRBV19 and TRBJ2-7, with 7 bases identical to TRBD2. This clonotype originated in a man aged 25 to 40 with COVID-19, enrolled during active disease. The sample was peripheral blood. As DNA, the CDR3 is TGTGCCAGTAGTATCTTGCCAGCGGGGCTCTACGAGCAGTACTTC. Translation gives CASSILPAGLYEQYF. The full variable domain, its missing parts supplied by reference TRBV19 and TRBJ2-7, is DGGITQSPKYLFRKEGQNVTLSCEQNLNHDAMYWYRQDPGQGLRLIYYSQIVNDFQKGDIAEGYSVSREKKESFPLTVTSAQKNPTAFYLCASSILPAGLYEQYFGPGTRLTVT.